The 13 T cell receptor beta chains presented below share a single source sample, sequenced in a study of blood T cell repertoires in COVID-19. Clones were read by immunoSEQ multiplex PCR, and TCRdb kept only the in-frame ones, dropping some. The sample lists over 100,000 clones; more than 80% were seen once. Sequenced sample: peripheral blood. These receptors came from a human donor in a cohort sampled during active COVID-19.

V gene TRBV6-1 combines with J gene TRBJ1-5, with 7 bases matching TRBD1. Germline trimming cut 2 bases from V and 7 bases from J; bases unmatched to any gene: 8. Germline lookup yields CDR1 MNHNS and CDR2 SASEGT. The CDR3 loop spans 15 amino acids. CDR3 bases: TGTGCCAGCAGTGAAAACAGGGGAACGGGCCAGCCCCAGCATTTT. Its protein is CASSENRGTGQPQHF.

This rearrangement joins TRBV7-2 to TRBJ2-7; 10 nucleotides line up with TRBD1. The CDR3 is 15 amino acids. Trimming took 4 bases from V and 2 from J; bases not matched to a gene: 5. CDR1 SGHTA and CDR2 FQGNSA come from the germline V gene. The CDR3 sequence: CASSSGTGDTYEQYF. CDR3 bases: TGTGCCAGCAGCTCAGGGACAGGGGACACCTACGAGCAGTACTTC.

This chain joins TRBV4-1 and TRBJ1-4; 11 bases line up with TRBD1. Per the germline V gene, CDR1 is MGHRA and CDR2 is YSYEKL. The CDR3 loop spans 15 amino acids. The junction had 4 bases not matched to a gene; V was cut back by 2 bases and J by 8 bases. This CDR3 is CASSQPGTGGEKLFF. In DNA form, the CDR3 reads TGCGCCAGCAGCCAACCCGGGACAGGGGGAGAAAAACTGTTTTTT.

This clone was detected only once. The CDR3 region has the DNA TGTGCCACCAGCAGGGACCTAGCGGGGGTCTACGAGCAGTACTTC. This translates into CATSRDLAGVYEQYF. The chain recombines TRBV15 with TRBJ2-7; 10 bases match TRBD2. CDR3 length: 15 residues. V gave up 3 bases and J gave up 3 bases; unmatched junction bases: 5. CDR1 is LNHNV and CDR2 is YYDKDF in the germline V gene (reference sequence).

The chain recombines TRBV7-2 with TRBJ1-1; D gene unclear. The V gene lost 7 bases and the J gene lost 4 bases, with 13 bases spanning the gap. The germline V gene encodes CDR1 SGHTA and CDR2 FQGNSA. This CDR3 is built from 13 residues. The CDR3 sequence is CASTSGMLTEAFF. In DNA, the CDR3 is TGTGCCAGCACCTCCGGGATGCTCACTGAAGCTTTCTTT. Supplemented by reference TRBV7-2 and TRBJ1-1, the full variable domain reads GAGVSQSPSNKVTEKGKDVELRCDPISGHTALYWYRQSLGQGLEFLIYFQGNSAPDKSGLPSDRFSAERTGGSVSTLTIQRTQQEDSAVYLCASTSGMLTEAFFGQGTRLTVV.

The chain carries TRBV7-3 and TRBJ1-6, with D unresolved. V was trimmed by 3 bases and J by 5 bases, leaving 2 bases between them. Germline CDR1 SGHTA, CDR2 FQGTGA. The CDR3 covers 12 residues. This CDR3 reads CASSFNNSPLHF. The CDR3 region has the DNA TGTGCCAGCAGCTTTAATAATTCACCCCTCCACTTT.

This clone was found once. The genes are TRBV4-1 and TRBJ2-3; 8 bases line up with TRBD2. The V gene's germline CDR1 is MGHRA and CDR2 YSYEKL. V lost 4 bases, J lost 1 base, and 4 bases stayed unmatched. This CDR3 has 15 residues. The CDR3 here is CASSLQLAGTDTQYF. The CDR3 coding sequence is TGCGCCAGCAGCCTCCAACTAGCGGGCACAGATACGCAGTATTTT.

V gene TRBV5-4 combines with J gene TRBJ2-3, with 9 bases aligning to TRBD2. CDR1 SGHNT and CDR2 YYREEE come from the germline V gene (reference sequence). V gave up 4 bases and J gave up 1 base; unmatched junction bases: 4. The CDR3 loop spans 15 amino acids. The CDR3 loop is CASSGGGAGTDTQYF. The CDR3, as DNA: TGTGCCAGCAGCGGCGGGGGGGCCGGCACAGATACGCAGTATTTT. Full variable domain (missing parts from reference TRBV5-4 and TRBJ2-3): ETGVTQSPTHLIKTRGQQVTLRCSSQSGHNTVSWYQQALGQGPQFIFQYYREEENGRGNFPPRFSGLQFPNYSSELNVNALELDDSALYLCASSGGGAGTDTQYFGPGTRLTVL.

This chain links TRBV5-6 with TRBJ2-7; 8 bases agree with TRBD2. Per the germline V gene, CDR1 is SGHDT and CDR2 is YYEEEE. The CDR3 length is 14 residues. J lost 7 bases, V lost 4 bases, and 10 bases had no gene match. The CDR3 protein is CASSPGGGQREQYF. The CDR3 bases are TGTGCCAGCAGCCCCGGGGGGGGCCAGAGGGAGCAGTACTTC.

The rearrangement uses TRBV30 and TRBJ1-1; 8 bases map to TRBD1. Trimming removed 4 bases from V and 4 bases from J; junction bases left unmatched: 11. The CDR3 runs to 15 residues. Germline assignment: CDR1 GTSNPN and CDR2 SVGIG (reference sequence). DNA for the CDR3: TGTGCCTGGACAGGGCAGGGGGCTAGTAGCACTGAAGCTTTCTTT. Protein: CAWTGQGASSTEAFF. Full variable domain (rest looked up from reference TRBV30 and TRBJ1-1): SQTIHQWPATLVQPVGSPLSLECTVEGTSNPNLYWYRQAAGRGLQLLFYSVGIGQISSEVPQNLSASRPQDRQFILSSKKLLLSDSGFYLCAWTGQGASSTEAFFGQGTRLTVV.

The chain carries TRBV6-5 and TRBJ1-2; D is perhaps TRBD1 (5 bases). V was shortened by 6 bases and J by 4 bases, with 15 bases between the two germline ends. Germline lookup yields CDR1 MNHEY and CDR2 SVGAGI. The CDR3 runs to 14 residues. This chain's CDR3 is CASRIRTPPYGYTF. The CDR3 DNA sequence: TGTGCCAGCAGAATACGGACACCACCCTATGGCTACACCTTC.

This clone showed up many times. This chain joins TRBV19 and TRBJ2-7; TRBD1 is a possible D gene (6 bases). The CDR3 totals 16 residues. Germline CDR1 and CDR2: LNHDA and SQIVND (reference sequence). V lost 5 bases, J lost 9 bases, and 26 bases lay in between. CDR3 DNA: TGTGCCAGTAGTGGCGCGCATGGGACACCGCGACGCGGGCAGTACTTC. Translated, it gives CASSGAHGTPRRGQYF.

Details on this clone: An end of the junction differs from the germline gene, which may be a read error. The chain couples TRBV28 to TRBJ2-5, with TRBD2 matching 14 bases. The CDR3 has 17 residues. Germline values: CDR1 MDHEN, CDR2 SYDVKM. The CDR3, as DNA: TGTGGCAGCAGTTATGGGACTAGCGGGGGATACCAAGAGACCCAGTACTTC. Translating it yields CGSSYGTSGGYQETQYF. The full variable domain, its missing parts supplied by reference TRBV28 and TRBJ2-5, is DVKVTQSSRYLVKRTGEKVFLECVQDMDHENMFWYRQDPGLGLRLIYFSYDVKMKEKGDIPEGYSVSREKKERFSLILESASTNQTSMYLCGSSYGTSGGYQETQYFGPGTRLLVL.